The present TCR beta chain was sequenced within a study of blood T cell repertoires in COVID-19. Looking at the study overall: Specimens from acute and convalescent COVID-19 originated in the United States, Italy and Spain. T cells, B-cell-depleted T cells, or PBMCs supplied cDNA or gDNA.

Original data processing: Reference gene primer amplification gave estimated nucleated cell counts. Produced via immunoSEQ multiplex PCR; TCRdb's table is partial and in-frame only. V and J calls and clone size are those listed in that table; D and trimming were worked out from the DNA. The table has some 42,000 clones, 88% seen once. Per germline, CDR1 LNHDA and CDR2 SQIVND (reference sequence). The V and J ends lost 0 bases and 4 bases, in that order; junction bases with no gene match: 5. This CDR3 region has 16 residues. V gene TRBV19 combines with J gene TRBJ2-1, with 8 bases lining up with TRBD1. This clonotype was obtained from a human donor in a cohort sampled during active COVID-19. Input material: peripheral blood. The CDR3: CASSIDRGPGYNEQFF. CDR3 nucleotide sequence: TGTGCCAGTAGTATAGACAGGGGGCCAGGGTACAATGAGCAGTTCTTC.